This TCR beta chain comes out of a study of T-cell reconstitution after alpha-beta-depleted transplantation in children. Findings and caveats of the study: At day 60, the high TCRbeta diversity found in some patients originated from recipient T cells and thymic progenitors that had survived. A year post-transplant, T-cell counts and diversity derived mostly from newly produced T cells. Several hundred graft clones that had expanded were reportedly the source of alpha-beta T cells about two months after transplant.

Construction of the TCRbeta library involved unique molecular identifiers. One entry per CDR3 protein results from TCRdb running MiXCR on the PCR reads. In the table there are approximately 150,000 distinct CDR3 sequences, around 8.5% of which are singletons. This clonotype showed up just a few times. The antigen remains unidentified. Germline lookup yields CDR1 MGHRA and CDR2 YSYEKL. V gave up 3 bases and J gave up 3 bases, with 17 bases separating them. This CDR3 spans 17 amino acids. Material: PBMCs, mostly from graft donor cells, obtained 180 days after TCRalphabeta/CD19-depleted stem cell transplant. This chain joins TRBV4-1 and TRBJ2-2, with a possible D match to TRBD2 (6 bases). The receptor comes from a female patient between 2 and 15 years old who had a stem cell transplant for congenital amegakaryocytic thrombocytopenia, so the T cells may come from the graft donor. The CDR3 protein is CASSHQAAGIYTGELFF. The DNA for the CDR3 is TGCGCCAGCAGCCACCAAGCGGCGGGGATCTACACCGGGGAGCTGTTTTTT.